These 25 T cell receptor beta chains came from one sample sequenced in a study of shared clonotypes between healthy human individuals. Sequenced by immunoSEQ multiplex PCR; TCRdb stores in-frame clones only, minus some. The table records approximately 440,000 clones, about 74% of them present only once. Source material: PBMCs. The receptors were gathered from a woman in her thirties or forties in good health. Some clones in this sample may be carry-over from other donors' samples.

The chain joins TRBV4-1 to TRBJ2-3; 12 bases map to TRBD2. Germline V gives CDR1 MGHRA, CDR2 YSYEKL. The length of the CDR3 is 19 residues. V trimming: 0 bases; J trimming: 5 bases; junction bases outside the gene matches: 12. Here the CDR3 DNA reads TGCGCCAGCAGCCAAGATTCGATGGCTAGCGGGAGGGCGGGAGATACGCAGTATTTT. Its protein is CASSQDSMASGRAGDTQYF.

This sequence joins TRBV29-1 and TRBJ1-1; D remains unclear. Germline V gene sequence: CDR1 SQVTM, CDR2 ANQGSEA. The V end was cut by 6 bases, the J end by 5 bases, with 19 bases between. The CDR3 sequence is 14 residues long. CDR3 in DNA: TGCAGCGTCGAGAGCGCGGGAGGGAGAACTGAAGCTTTCTTT. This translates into CSVESAGGRTEAFF.

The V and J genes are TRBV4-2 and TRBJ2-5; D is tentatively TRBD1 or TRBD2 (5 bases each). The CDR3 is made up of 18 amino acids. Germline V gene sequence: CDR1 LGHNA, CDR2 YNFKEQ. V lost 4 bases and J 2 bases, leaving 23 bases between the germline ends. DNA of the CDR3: TGTGCCAGCAGCCTCGGGACGGTGGGGAATGAGGAACAAGAGACCCAGTACTTC. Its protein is CASSLGTVGNEEQETQYF.

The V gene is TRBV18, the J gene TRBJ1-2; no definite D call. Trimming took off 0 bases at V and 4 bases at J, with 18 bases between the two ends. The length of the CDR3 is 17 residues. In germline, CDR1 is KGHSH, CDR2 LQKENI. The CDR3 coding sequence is TGTGCCAGCTCACCACCGGTCAACAGCGAGACTTCCTATGGCTACACCTTC. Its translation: CASSPPVNSETSYGYTF.

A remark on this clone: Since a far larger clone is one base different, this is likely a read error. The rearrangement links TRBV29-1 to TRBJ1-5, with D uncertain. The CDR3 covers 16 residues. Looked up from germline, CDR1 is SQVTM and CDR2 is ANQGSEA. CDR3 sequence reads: CSVNRCRSLSNKPQHF. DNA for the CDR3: TGCAGCGTTAATAGGTGTAGGAGTTTGAGCAATAAGCCCCAGCATTTT.

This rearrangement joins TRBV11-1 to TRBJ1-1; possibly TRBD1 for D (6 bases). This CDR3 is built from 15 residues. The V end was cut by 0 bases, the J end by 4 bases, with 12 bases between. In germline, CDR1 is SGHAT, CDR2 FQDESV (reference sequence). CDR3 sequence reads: CASSLAPGAGTEAFF. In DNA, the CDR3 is TGTGCCAGCAGCTTAGCCCCAGGGGCGGGCACTGAAGCTTTCTTT.

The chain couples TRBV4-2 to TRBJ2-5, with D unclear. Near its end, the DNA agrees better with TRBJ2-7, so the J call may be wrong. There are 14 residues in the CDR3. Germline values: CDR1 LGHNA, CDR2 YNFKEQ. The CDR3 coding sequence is TGTGCCAGCAGCCAAGATCTTAGCTCCTACGAGCAGTACTTC. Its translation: CASSQDLSSYEQYF.

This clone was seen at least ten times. Here the CDR3 reads CASSPSIGEYTIYF. CDR3 DNA: TGTGCCAGCAGCCCAAGCATCGGGGAGTACACCATATATTTT. V is TRBV4-2 and J is TRBJ1-3; no definite D call. Germline CDR1 reads LGHNA; CDR2 reads YNFKEQ. The CDR3 runs 14 residues. V lost 4 bases and J lost 8, with 15 bases in between.

This CDR3 reads CSVVFPDRHEQFF. CDR3 nucleotides: TGCAGCGTTGTTTTTCCTGACAGGCACGAGCAGTTCTTC. The chain joins TRBV29-1 to TRBJ2-1; TRBD1 is a possible D gene (6 bases). The CDR3 spans 13 residues. Between the trimmed V and J ends, which lost 4 bases and 10 bases, there was a span of 17 bases. Germline CDR1 reads SQVTM; CDR2 reads ANQGSEA.

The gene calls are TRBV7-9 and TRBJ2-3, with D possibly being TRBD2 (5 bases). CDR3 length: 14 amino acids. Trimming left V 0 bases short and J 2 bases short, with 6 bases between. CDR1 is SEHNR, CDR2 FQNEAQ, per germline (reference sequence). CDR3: CASSLAGATDTQYF. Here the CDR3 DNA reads TGTGCCAGCAGCTTAGCGGGAGCCACAGATACGCAGTATTTT. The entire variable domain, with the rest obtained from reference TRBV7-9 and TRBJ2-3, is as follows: DTGVSQNPRHKITKRGQNVTFRCDPISEHNRLYWYRQTLGQGPEFLTYFQNEAQLEKSRLLSDRFSAERPKGSFSTLEIQRTEQGDSAMYLCASSLAGATDTQYFGPGTRLTVL.

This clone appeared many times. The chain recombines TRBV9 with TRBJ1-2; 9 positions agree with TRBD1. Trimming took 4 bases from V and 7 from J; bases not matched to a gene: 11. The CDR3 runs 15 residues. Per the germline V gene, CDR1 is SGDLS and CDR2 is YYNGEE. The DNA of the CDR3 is TGTGCCAGCAGCCCTCGGACAGGGGCGGGAAGTGGCTACACCTTC. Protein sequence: CASSPRTGAGSGYTF.

The CDR3 bases are TGTGCCAGCAGTCCCCCGGAGGGCTCTTCTGAAGCTTTCTTT. This gives the protein CASSPPEGSSEAFF. The V gene is TRBV6-5, the J gene TRBJ1-1; unclear D gene. Trimming stripped 5 bases from V and 6 bases from J, with 16 bases between. In germline, CDR1 is MNHEY, CDR2 SVGAGI. The CDR3 totals 14 residues.

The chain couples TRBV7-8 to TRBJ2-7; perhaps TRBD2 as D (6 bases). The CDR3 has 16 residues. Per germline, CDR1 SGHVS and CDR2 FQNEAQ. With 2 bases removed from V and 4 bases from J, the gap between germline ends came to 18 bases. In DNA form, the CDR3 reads TGTGCCAGCAGCTTATGGGTGGGAGGAAGGATTTACGAGCAGTACTTC. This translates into CASSLWVGGRIYEQYF.

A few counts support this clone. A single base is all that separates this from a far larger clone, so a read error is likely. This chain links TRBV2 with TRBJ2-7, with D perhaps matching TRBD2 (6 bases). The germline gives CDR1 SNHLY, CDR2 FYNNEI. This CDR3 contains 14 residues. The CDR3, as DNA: TGTGCCAGCAAGTTCCGGGACTTGTCCTACGAGCAGTGCTTC. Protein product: CASKFRDLSYEQCF.

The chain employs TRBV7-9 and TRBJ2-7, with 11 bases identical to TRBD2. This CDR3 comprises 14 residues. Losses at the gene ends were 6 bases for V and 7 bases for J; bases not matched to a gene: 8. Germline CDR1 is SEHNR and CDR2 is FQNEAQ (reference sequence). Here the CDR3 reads CASRGTSGHLEQYF. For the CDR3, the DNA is TGTGCCAGCAGAGGGACTAGCGGTCACCTAGAGCAGTACTTC.

The CDR3 DNA follows: TGTGCCACCGACAAGGGGGGACGGACCGTCAATGAGCAGTTCTTC. Protein sequence: CATDKGGRTVNEQFF. The J gene is TRBJ2-1, the V gene TRBV6-1; the D call may be TRBD1 or TRBD2 (6 bases each). The germline gives CDR1 MNHNS, CDR2 SASEGT. The CDR3 runs to 15 residues. The V and J ends lost 10 bases and 6 bases respectively, with 22 bases between them.

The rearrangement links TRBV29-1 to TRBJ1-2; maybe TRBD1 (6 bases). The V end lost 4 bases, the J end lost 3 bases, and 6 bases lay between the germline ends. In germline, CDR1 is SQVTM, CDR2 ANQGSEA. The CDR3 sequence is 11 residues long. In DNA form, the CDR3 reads TGCAGCGTTGGACAGGACTATGGCTACACCTTC. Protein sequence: CSVGQDYGYTF.

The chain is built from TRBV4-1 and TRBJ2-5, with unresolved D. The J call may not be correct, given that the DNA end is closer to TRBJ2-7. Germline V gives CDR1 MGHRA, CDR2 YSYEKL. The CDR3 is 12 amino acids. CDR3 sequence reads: CASSHVFSEQYF. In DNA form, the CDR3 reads TGCGCCAGCAGCCACGTGTTTTCCGAGCAGTACTTC.

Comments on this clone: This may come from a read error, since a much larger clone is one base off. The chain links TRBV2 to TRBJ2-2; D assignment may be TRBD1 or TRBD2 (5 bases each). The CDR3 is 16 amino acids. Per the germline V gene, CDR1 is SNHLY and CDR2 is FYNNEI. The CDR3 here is CASSEQGITNTGEPFF. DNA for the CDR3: TGTGCCAGCAGTGAACAGGGAATTACGAACACCGGGGAGCCGTTTTTT. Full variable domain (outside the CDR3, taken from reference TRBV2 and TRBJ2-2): EPEVTQTPSHQVTQMGQEVILRCVPISNHLYFYWYRQILGQKVEFLVSFYNNEISEKSEIFDDQFSVERPDGSNFTLKIRSTKLEDSAMYFCASSEQGITNTGEPFFGEGSRLTVL.

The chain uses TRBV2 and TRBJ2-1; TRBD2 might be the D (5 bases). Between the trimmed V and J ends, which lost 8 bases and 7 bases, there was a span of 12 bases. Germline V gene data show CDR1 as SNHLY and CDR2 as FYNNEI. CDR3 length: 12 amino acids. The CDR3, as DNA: TGTGCCAGCCGGCCGGGGAATAATGAGCAGTTCTTC. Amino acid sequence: CASRPGNNEQFF. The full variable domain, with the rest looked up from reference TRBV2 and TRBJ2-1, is EPEVTQTPSHQVTQMGQEVILRCVPISNHLYFYWYRQILGQKVEFLVSFYNNEISEKSEIFDDQFSVERPDGSNFTLKIRSTKLEDSAMYFCASRPGNNEQFFGPGTRLTVL.

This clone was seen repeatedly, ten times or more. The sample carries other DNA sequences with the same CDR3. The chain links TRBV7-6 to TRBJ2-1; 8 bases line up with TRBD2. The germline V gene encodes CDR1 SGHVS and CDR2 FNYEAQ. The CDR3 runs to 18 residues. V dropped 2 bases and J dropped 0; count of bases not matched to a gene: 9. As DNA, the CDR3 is TGTGCCAGCAGCTTAAGTGCTAGCGGGTTTTCCTCCTACAATGAGCAGTTCTTC. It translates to CASSLSASGFSSYNEQFF.

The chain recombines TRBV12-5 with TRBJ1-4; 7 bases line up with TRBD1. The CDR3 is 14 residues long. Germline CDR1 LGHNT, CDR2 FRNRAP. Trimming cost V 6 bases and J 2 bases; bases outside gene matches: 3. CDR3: CASGSQGTNEKLFF. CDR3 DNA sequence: TGTGCTAGTGGGTCACAGGGGACTAATGAAAAACTGTTTTTT.

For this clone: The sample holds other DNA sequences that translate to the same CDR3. For the CDR3, the DNA is TGTGCCTGGAGTGTACGGGGAATACGGAACACTGAAGCTTTCTTT. The encoded protein is CAWSVRGIRNTEAFF. The chain links TRBV30 to TRBJ1-1; D is ambiguous. Germline V gene lookup returns CDR1 GTSNPN and CDR2 SVGIG (reference sequence). The CDR3 is 15 amino acids. Between the trimmed V and J ends, which lost 0 bases and 1 base, there was a span of 12 bases. Looking up the rest from reference TRBV30 and TRBJ1-1 gives the full variable domain: SQTIHQWPATLVQPVGSPLSLECTVEGTSNPNLYWYRQAAGRGLQLLFYSVGIGQISSEVPQNLSASRPQDRQFILSSKKLLLSDSGFYLCAWSVRGIRNTEAFFGQGTRLTVV.

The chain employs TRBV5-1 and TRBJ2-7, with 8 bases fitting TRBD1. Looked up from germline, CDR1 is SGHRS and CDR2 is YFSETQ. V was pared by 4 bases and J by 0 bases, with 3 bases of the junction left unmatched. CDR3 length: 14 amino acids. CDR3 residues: CASSVQGASYEQYF. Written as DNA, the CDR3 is TGCGCCAGCAGCGTTCAGGGGGCCTCCTACGAGCAGTACTTC.

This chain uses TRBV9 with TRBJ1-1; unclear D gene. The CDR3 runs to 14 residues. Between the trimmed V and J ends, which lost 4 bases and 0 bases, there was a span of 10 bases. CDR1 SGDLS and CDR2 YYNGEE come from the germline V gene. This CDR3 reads CASSPSSMNTEAFF. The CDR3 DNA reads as TGTGCCAGCAGCCCTTCCTCCATGAACACTGAAGCTTTCTTT. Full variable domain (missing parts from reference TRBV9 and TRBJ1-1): DSGVTQTPKHLITATGQRVTLRCSPRSGDLSVYWYQQSLDQGLQFLIQYYNGEERAKGNILERFSAQQFPDLHSELNLSSLELGDSALYFCASSPSSMNTEAFFGQGTRLTVV.